This T cell receptor beta chain was sequenced in a study of CD8+ T cells in alopecia areata. Germline-derived CDR1 and CDR2 are SEHNR and FQNEAQ (reference sequence). Trimming left V 8 bases short and J 0 bases short, with 10 bases between. This CDR3 contains 13 residues. In each case, RNA was isolated and then reverse transcribed into cDNA as the sequencing template. Assay used: immunoSEQ multiplex PCR; TCRdb lists only in-frame clones, some missing. This table has about 140,000 clones, around 83% appearing once. This clone came up a few times. The treatment was: oral pan-JAK inhibitor, 5-10 mg twice daily.

The source material was CD8+ T cells sorted from blood, sampled at week 4, from a patient treated with tofacitinib. The receptor's source is a human donor with alopecia areata. The chain recombines TRBV7-9 with TRBJ1-1; D is unresolved. The chain's CDR3 is CASVPPLNTEAFF. The CDR3 DNA reads TGTGCCAGCGTTCCGCCTTTGAACACTGAAGCTTTCTTT.